This T cell receptor (beta chain) came from a study of cytomegalovirus exposure and HLA in healthy donors. General study points: Later analysis associated a missense DCLRE1C variant with TCR beta V- and J-gene trimming.

Everyone who donated was a healthy bone marrow donor. A word on this clone: Its specificity is not known.

PCR employed 60 Vbeta and 13 Jbeta primers. Generated by immunoSEQ multiplex PCR, the TCRdb table keeps only in-frame clones and is missing some. The sample records fewer than 200,000 clones, about four fifths being singletons. Trimming took 5 bases from V and 5 from J, leaving 19 bases between them. This CDR3 region has 15 residues. CDR1 SGHTA and CDR2 FQGNSA come from the germline V gene. The source is a woman aged 18-29 years in good health and CMV-seropositive. The gene calls are TRBV7-2 and TRBJ2-7, with a possible D match to TRBD2 (7 bases). The specimen sequenced was PBMCs. This CDR3 is CASSLPRRGAHEQYF. CDR3 coding DNA: TGTGCCAGCAGCCTCCCCCGCCGGGGGGCCCACGAGCAGTACTTC. The variable domain in full, with the rest retrieved from reference TRBV7-2 and TRBJ2-7, is GAGVSQSPSNKVTEKGKDVELRCDPISGHTALYWYRQSLGQGLEFLIYFQGNSAPDKSGLPSDRFSAERTGGSVSTLTIQRTQQEDSAVYLCASSLPRRGAHEQYFGPGTRLTVT.